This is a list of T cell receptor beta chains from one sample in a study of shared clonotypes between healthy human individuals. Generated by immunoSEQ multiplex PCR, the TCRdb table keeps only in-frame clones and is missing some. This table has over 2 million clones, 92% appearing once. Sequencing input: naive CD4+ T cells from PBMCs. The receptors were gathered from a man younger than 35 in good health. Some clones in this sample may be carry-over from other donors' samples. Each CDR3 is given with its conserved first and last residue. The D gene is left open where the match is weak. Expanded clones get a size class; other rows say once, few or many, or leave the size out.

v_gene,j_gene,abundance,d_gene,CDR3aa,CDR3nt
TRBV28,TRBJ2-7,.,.,CATTRVFEQYF,TGTGCCACAACGCGGGTATTCGAGCAGTACTTC
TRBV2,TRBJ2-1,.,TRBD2,CATVLAGVFNEQFF,TGTGCCACTGTCCTGGCGGGAGTGTTCAATGAGCAGTTCTTC
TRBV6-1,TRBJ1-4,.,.,CASRGGTVYEKLFF,TGTGCCAGCAGGGGCGGGACTGTGTATGAAAAACTGTTTTTT
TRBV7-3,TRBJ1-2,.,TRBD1,CASSLGQGPYGYTF,TGTGCCAGCAGCTTAGGACAGGGCCCCTATGGCTACACCTTC
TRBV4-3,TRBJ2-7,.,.,CASSQDSRSYEQYF,TGCGCCAGCAGCCAGGACTCCCGCTCCTACGAGCAGTACTTC
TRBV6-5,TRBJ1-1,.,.,CARVKSGGSTEAFF,TGTGCCAGGGTTAAGTCCGGCGGGAGCACTGAAGCTTTCTTT
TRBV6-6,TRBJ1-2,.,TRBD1,CASSYSRQGARVGYTF,TGTGCCAGCAGTTACTCGCGGCAGGGGGCGCGGGTGGGCTACACCTTC
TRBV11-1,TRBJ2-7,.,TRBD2,CASRAGGIEQYF,TGTGCCAGCAGGGCGGGAGGAATCGAGCAGTACTTC
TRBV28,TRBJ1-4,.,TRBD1,CASTDKEGAGEKLFF,TGTGCCAGCACCGACAAGGAGGGGGCTGGCGAAAAACTGTTTTTT
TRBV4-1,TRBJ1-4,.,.,CASSQDIGTITPKDEKLFF,TGCGCCAGCAGCCAAGATATCGGGACGATAACTCCTAAGGATGAAAAACTGTTTTTT
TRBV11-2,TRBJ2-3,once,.,CASSLGGQYTDTQYF,TGTGCCAGCAGCTTAGGTGGACAGTACACAGATACGCAGTATTTT
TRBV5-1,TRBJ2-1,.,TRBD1,CASSLGQTYNEQFF,TGCGCCAGCAGTTTGGGACAGACATACAATGAGCAGTTCTTC
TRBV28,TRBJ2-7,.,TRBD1,CASSTTGGAGDEQYF,TGTGCCAGCAGCACGACAGGGGGCGCGGGTGACGAGCAGTACTTC
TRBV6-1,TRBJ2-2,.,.,CASSATGFAGELFF,TGTGCCAGCAGTGCAACAGGGTTTGCAGGGGAGCTGTTTTTT
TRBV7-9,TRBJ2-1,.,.,CASSLVRPRSYNEQFF,TGTGCCAGCAGCCTCGTCCGTCCCAGGTCCTACAATGAGCAGTTCTTC
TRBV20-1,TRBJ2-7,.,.,CSARPALGQYF,TGCAGTGCTCGCCCCGCCCTAGGGCAGTACTTC